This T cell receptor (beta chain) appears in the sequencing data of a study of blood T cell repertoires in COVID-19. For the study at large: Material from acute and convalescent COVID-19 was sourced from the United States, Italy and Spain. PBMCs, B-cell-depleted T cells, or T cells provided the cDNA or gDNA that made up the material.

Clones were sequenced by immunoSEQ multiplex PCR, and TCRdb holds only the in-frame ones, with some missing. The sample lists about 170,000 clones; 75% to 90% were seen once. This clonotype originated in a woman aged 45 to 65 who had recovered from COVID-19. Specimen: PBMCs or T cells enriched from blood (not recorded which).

The CDR3: CASSFSFDTIYF. CDR3 in DNA: TGTGCCAGCAGTTTTAGTTTTGACACCATATATTTT. The chain links TRBV12-3 or TRBV12-4 to TRBJ1-3; D is unresolved. The CDR3 covers 12 residues. The V and J ends lost 3 bases and 8 bases respectively, with 8 bases between them.